These T cell receptor beta chains were read from a single sample in a study of T cells in Graves' hyperthyroidism and ophthalmopathy. TCRdb re-called the multiplex PCR reads through MiXCR, storing one row per CDR3 protein. The sample has a few hundred thousand distinct CDR3 sequences; about 15% are singletons. The specimen sequenced was blood. Every receptor here comes from a woman aged 30 to 39 with Graves' hyperthyroidism. The CDR3 runs from the conserved cysteine through the conserved F or W. A D gene is named only where the DNA matches it firmly. Clone size, where shown, is once, few, many, or a class for clones that have expanded.

CASTRRTSAAYNEQFF TGTGCCAGCACCCGCAGGACATCTGCCGCGTACAATGAGCAGTTCTTC TRBV11-3 many TRBJ2-1 .
CASTPGTGRLVGYGYTF TGTGCCAGTACTCCCGGGACAGGGCGTCTTGTTGGCTATGGCTACACCTTC TRBV19 few TRBJ1-2 TRBD1
CSAIDLTYNEQFF TGCAGTGCTATAGACTTAACCTACAATGAGCAGTTCTTC TRBV20-1 many TRBJ2-1 .
CASSIEDLWDGYTF TGTGCCAGCAGTATAGAAGATCTCTGGGATGGCTACACCTTC TRBV6-1 few TRBJ1-2 .
CSVERQRDTEAFF TGCAGCGTTGAAAGACAGCGGGACACTGAAGCTTTCTTT TRBV29-1 many TRBJ1-1 .
CSVDSAHANTEAFF TGCAGCGTTGACTCGGCTCATGCGAACACTGAAGCTTTCTTT TRBV29-1 . TRBJ1-1 .
CASSSRRTSGYYEQYF TGTGCCAGCAGTTCTCGCCGGACTAGCGGGTACTACGAGCAGTACTTC TRBV28 many TRBJ2-7 TRBD2
CASSIGGSTDTQYF TGTGCCAGCAGCATCGGGGGCAGCACAGATACGCAGTATTTT TRBV19 many TRBJ2-3 .
CASSQYRDSPQETQYF TGTGCCAGCAGCCAATACCGGGACAGTCCCCAAGAGACCCAGTACTTC TRBV3-1 many TRBJ2-5 TRBD1
CSARAGLEQYF TGCAGTGCTAGAGCTGGTCTCGAGCAGTACTTC TRBV20-1 many TRBJ2-7 .
CASSQDRGGENIQYF TGCGCCAGCAGCCAAGATCGAGGGGGGGAAAACATTCAGTACTTC TRBV4-1 few TRBJ2-4 .
CASTTYGDGEAFF TGCGCCAGCACCACATATGGGGACGGTGAAGCTTTCTTT TRBV5-1 many TRBJ1-1 .